Each of the 10 T cell receptor beta chains below was sequenced from the same sample in a study of OX40 agonist ivuxolimab in advanced cancers. The table came from immunoSEQ multiplex PCR; TCRdb's copy has only in-frame clones and leaves some out. The data hold roughly 100,000 clones, with 90% observed a single time. Sequences were derived from CD4+ or CD8+ T cells sorted from blood, sampled in a trial of the OX40 agonist ivuxolimab. The receptor set was obtained from an adult with an advanced solid tumor such as melanoma, head and neck, liver or kidney cancer.

The V and J genes are TRBV30 and TRBJ1-1; TRBD1 aligns across 7 bases. Germline V gene data show CDR1 as GTSNPN and CDR2 as SVGIG (reference sequence). Unmatched junction bases numbered 14, after V lost 2 bases and J lost 2 bases. The CDR3 is 17 residues long. The CDR3, as DNA: TGTGCCTGGAGTAGTTCGTTGCAGGGGGGGGGAAACACTGAAGCTTTCTTT. It encodes CAWSSSLQGGGNTEAFF.

The J gene is TRBJ2-1, the V gene TRBV7-2; 8 nucleotides align to TRBD1. Germline CDR1 SGHTA, CDR2 FQGNSA. V shed 6 bases and J 0 bases; nucleotides not matched to a gene: 13. This CDR3 is 18 amino acids long. In nucleotides, the CDR3 is TGTGCCAGCAGTCGAAGACAGGGGCCGACCACCTCCTACAATGAGCAGTTCTTC. Translating it yields CASSRRQGPTTSYNEQFF.

This chain links TRBV2 with TRBJ1-5; TRBD1 matches at 9 bases. J was trimmed by 2 bases and V by 6 bases; bases with no gene match: 2. This CDR3 is 14 amino acids long. CDR1 SNHLY and CDR2 FYNNEI come from the germline V gene. The CDR3 region is CASSTGGGNQPQHF. In nucleotides, the CDR3 is TGTGCCAGCAGCACAGGGGGCGGCAATCAGCCCCAGCATTTT. Looking up the rest from reference TRBV2 and TRBJ1-5 gives the full variable domain: EPEVTQTPSHQVTQMGQEVILRCVPISNHLYFYWYRQILGQKVEFLVSFYNNEISEKSEIFDDQFSVERPDGSNFTLKIRSTKLEDSAMYFCASSTGGGNQPQHFGDGTRLSIL.

This chain joins TRBV7-8 and TRBJ2-2, with D possibly being TRBD2 (5 bases). CDR1 SGHVS and CDR2 FQNEAQ come from the germline V gene. CDR3 length equals 13 residues. The ends were cut back, 11 bases at V and 5 bases at J, with 15 bases in the middle. The CDR3 region has the DNA TGTGCCGGAGGTGGGAGCGGAACCGGGGAGCTGTTTTTT. It translates to CAGGGSGTGELFF. The complete variable domain, with remaining parts taken from reference TRBV7-8 and TRBJ2-2, reads GAGVSQSPRYKVAKRGQDVALRCDPISGHVSLFWYQQALGQGPEFLTYFQNEAQLDKSGLPSDRFFAERPEGSVSTLKIQRTQQEDSAVYLCAGGGSGTGELFFGEGSRLTVL.

This clone was found once. The J gene is TRBJ2-5, the V gene TRBV7-2, with TRBD2 matching over 7 bases. The CDR3 has 13 residues. CDR1 is SGHTA and CDR2 is FQGNSA in the germline V gene. Trimming at V came to 0 bases and at J to 5 bases, leaving 0 bases not matched to a gene. This CDR3 reads CASSLAGGETQYF. The CDR3 coding sequence is TGTGCCAGCAGCTTAGCGGGAGGGGAGACCCAGTACTTC.

Here the CDR3 reads CASSLVAGPYYEQYF. As DNA, the CDR3 is TGCGCCAGCAGCTTAGTAGCGGGTCCCTACTACGAGCAGTACTTC. This chain connects TRBV5-1 to TRBJ2-7; 7 positions agree with TRBD2. CDR3 length: 15 residues. CDR1 and CDR2 from the germline V gene are SGHRS and YFSETQ. The ends lost 2 bases at V and 3 bases at J; junction bases unmatched: 8.

The DNA of the CDR3 is TGCAGCGTTGAGGAGAACAGGGGCGAGCAGTACTTC. Translated: CSVEENRGEQYF. The chain links TRBV29-1 to TRBJ2-7; TRBD1 matches at 7 bases. This CDR3 comprises 12 residues. CDR1 is SQVTM and CDR2 is ANQGSEA in the germline V gene. With 3 bases clipped from V and 6 bases from J, the junction kept 5 bases outside the gene matches.

The chain is built from TRBV7-9 and TRBJ1-5, with TRBD1 matching over 9 bases. This CDR3 is 15 amino acids long. Germline V gene data show CDR1 as SEHNR and CDR2 as FQNEAQ (reference sequence). Trimming removed 1 base from V and 7 bases from J; junction bases left unmatched: 5. The CDR3 sequence is CASSLGTGVEQPQHF. The CDR3 DNA is TGTGCCAGCAGCTTAGGGACAGGGGTCGAACAGCCCCAGCATTTT.

The chain joins TRBV30 to TRBJ2-2; no firm D call. The CDR3 is 15 residues long. Looked up from germline, CDR1 is GTSNPN and CDR2 is SVGIG (reference sequence). Trimming pared 3 bases from V and 1 base from J, leaving 12 bases between. DNA for the CDR3: TGTGCCTGGAGGATCGGCAACTTGAACACCGGGGAGCTGTTTTTT. The encoded protein is CAWRIGNLNTGELFF.

The rearrangement uses TRBV28 and TRBJ2-7, with TRBD1 as a possible D gene (6 bases). Germline assignment: CDR1 MDHEN and CDR2 SYDVKM. CDR3 size: 14 residues. The germline V and J ends were trimmed by 5 bases and 6 bases, with 17 bases remaining between them. Written as DNA, the CDR3 is TGTGCCAGCAGTCTGAGTCCGGGACACTCCGAGCAGTACTTC. This gives the protein CASSLSPGHSEQYF.